Reported below is one TCR beta chain. What it binds is unknown. The CDR3 length is 14 residues. Trimming removed 4 bases at V and 8 bases at J, with 18 bases between. The V gene's germline CDR1 is SGHRS and CDR2 YFSETQ. TCRdb independently ran MiXCR on the 5' RACE reads; one entry per CDR3 protein. The sample contains about 540,000 distinct CDR3 sequences, about a fifth of which appear only once. These data belong to a study of T-cell memory formation after mild COVID-19. Study results and limitations: Shrinking CD4+ clones resided mostly in CM and EM, and CD8+ ones in EMRA.

The sample comprised PBMCs or a T cell subset sorted from them (not recorded which). The chain links TRBV5-1 to TRBJ1-2; possibly TRBD1 for D (6 bases). The TCR comes from an adult woman who had mild COVID-19 (a few samples of this study predate the infection). Cell type and time point are not known. The CDR3 DNA reads as TGCGCCAGCAGCCCATCGTCTCAGGGGTACGGCTACACCTTC. Its translation: CASSPSSQGYGYTF.